The T cell receptor (beta chain) described here comes from a study of blood T cell repertoires in COVID-19. Whole-study context: Sites in the United States, Italy and Spain provided acute and convalescent COVID-19 samples. The analysed material was cDNA or gDNA that came from T cells, B-cell-depleted T cells, or PBMCs.

This clone was observed a handful of times. In the original analysis: Quantification of nucleated cells was approximated via reference gene primer amplification. TCRdb keeps only in-frame clones here, not all; method: immunoSEQ multiplex PCR. That table is the source of V, J and clone size, and D and trimming were worked out from the DNA. The table shows roughly 200,000 clones, with around 76% occurring only once. The CDR3 extends over 13 amino acids. V was pared by 4 bases and J by 1 base, with 7 bases between. Germline loops: CDR1 SGHDN, CDR2 FVKESK. The genes are TRBV14 and TRBJ2-5, with D tentatively TRBD2 (6 bases). This TCR came from a woman between 45 and 65 years old with active or convalescent COVID-19. Specimen: peripheral blood. The CDR3 loop reads CASSLSGQETQYF. The CDR3 nucleotides read TGTGCCAGCAGCCTTAGCGGCCAAGAGACCCAGTACTTC.